These 14 T cell receptor beta chains were sequenced from one sample in a study of T cells in tumors after PD-1 blockade. Sequencing used immunoSEQ multiplex PCR; TCRdb keeps in-frame clones, though not all of them. The sample lists just under 20,000 clones, roughly 80% seen once, with 25% to 30% in the top ten. This material consisted of PBMCs, taken after anti-PD-1 therapy. These receptors all stem from a human donor with advanced basal cell or squamous cell carcinoma (not recorded which).

This clone has a single count. V gene TRBV10-3 combines with J gene TRBJ1-6; a weak D match, TRBD1 (6 bases). The V end was cut by 3 bases, the J end by 3 bases, with 12 bases between. The CDR3 has 16 amino acids. Looked up from germline, CDR1 is ENHRY and CDR2 is SYGVKD. Here the CDR3 reads CAISDRGANYNSPLHF. CDR3 DNA sequence: TGTGCCATCAGTGATCGGGGGGCCAACTATAATTCACCCCTCCACTTT.

This rearrangement joins TRBV28 to TRBJ1-2; weak D call: TRBD1 (6 bases). Looked up from germline, CDR1 is MDHEN and CDR2 is SYDVKM. CDR3 length equals 13 residues. The V end was cut by 5 bases, the J end by 8 bases, with 15 bases between. CDR3 nucleotides: TGTGCCAGCAGTATACTACAGGGAGGCGGCTACACCTTC. Translated, it gives CASSILQGGGYTF.

This clone turned up a few times. The chain uses TRBV5-4 and TRBJ1-2, with D perhaps matching TRBD1 (5 bases). V lost 4 bases to trimming and J lost 8 bases, with 15 bases between them. The CDR3 totals 13 residues. Per germline, CDR1 SGHNT and CDR2 YYREEE (reference sequence). CDR3 sequence: CASSPQGLEGYTF. The CDR3, as DNA: TGTGCCAGCAGCCCCCAGGGCTTGGAAGGCTACACCTTC. The whole variable domain, filled in from reference TRBV5-4 and TRBJ1-2, reads ETGVTQSPTHLIKTRGQQVTLRCSSQSGHNTVSWYQQALGQGPQFIFQYYREEENGRGNFPPRFSGLQFPNYSSELNVNALELDDSALYLCASSPQGLEGYTFGSGTRLTVV.

This clone was picked up one time. This chain connects TRBV6-5 to TRBJ2-2; D is perhaps TRBD1 or TRBD2 (5 bases each). This CDR3 region has 13 residues. Germline CDR1 reads MNHEY; CDR2 reads SVGAGI. Trimming pared 7 bases from V and 7 bases from J, leaving 13 bases between. Here the CDR3 reads CASTRGAVGELFF. CDR3 DNA: TGTGCCAGCACAAGAGGGGCGGTCGGGGAGCTGTTTTTT.

This chain connects TRBV5-1 to TRBJ1-2, with 11 positions matching TRBD1. The CDR3 sequence is 15 residues long. Germline trimming cut 4 bases from V and 7 bases from J; bases unmatched to any gene: 9. CDR1 and CDR2 (germline): SGHRS, YFSETQ. CDR3 amino acids: CASSRWTGGAGGYTF. Written as DNA, the CDR3 is TGCGCCAGCAGCCGCTGGACAGGGGGCGCGGGTGGCTACACCTTC. Full variable domain (missing parts from reference TRBV5-1 and TRBJ1-2): KAGVTQTPRYLIKTRGQQVTLSCSPISGHRSVSWYQQTPGQGLQFLFEYFSETQRNKGNFPGRFSGRQFSNSRSEMNVSTLELGDSALYLCASSRWTGGAGGYTFGSGTRLTVV.

The rearrangement uses TRBV7-8 and TRBJ2-1, with 9 bases identical to TRBD2. The V and J ends lost 1 base and 7 bases, in that order; junction bases with no gene match: 14. The CDR3 has 18 amino acids. Germline values: CDR1 SGHVS, CDR2 FQNEAQ. The CDR3 sequence: CASSLVGRGGRLSNEQFF. As DNA, the CDR3 is TGTGCCAGCAGCTTAGTAGGGCGGGGGGGCCGTCTGAGTAATGAGCAGTTCTTC.

The chain links TRBV7-3 to TRBJ2-3, with unresolved D. CDR3 length: 14 amino acids. Germline V CDR1 and CDR2: SGHTA, FQGTGA. V was trimmed by 6 bases and J by 2 bases, leaving 12 bases between them. CDR3 region: CASSAVSLTDTQYF. CDR3 sequence (DNA): TGTGCCAGCAGTGCGGTCAGTCTCACAGATACGCAGTATTTT. Full variable domain (rest looked up from reference TRBV7-3 and TRBJ2-3): GAGVSQTPSNKVTEKGKYVELRCDPISGHTALYWYRQSLGQGPEFLIYFQGTGAADDSGLPNDRFFAVRPEGSVSTLKIQRTERGDSAVYLCASSAVSLTDTQYFGPGTRLTVL.

Only one count was recorded for this clone. The rearrangement uses TRBV5-6 and TRBJ1-1; unclear D gene. CDR3 length: 14 residues. V shed 3 bases and J shed 0 bases, with 9 bases lying between them. Looked up from germline, CDR1 is SGHDT and CDR2 is YYEEEE. CDR3 in amino acids: CASSYRDVNTEAFF. For the CDR3, the DNA is TGTGCCAGCAGCTACCGGGATGTGAACACTGAAGCTTTCTTT.

The chain combines TRBV5-8 with TRBJ2-5; TRBD1 aligns across 9 bases. CDR3 length: 15 residues. The germline V gene encodes CDR1 SGHTS and CDR2 YDEGEE. V lost 5 bases to trimming and J lost 5 bases; unmatched junction nucleotides: 10. The CDR3 loop is CASSIRDREVETQYF. For the CDR3, the DNA is TGTGCCAGCAGTATCCGGGACAGGGAAGTCGAGACCCAGTACTTC.

The chain employs TRBV2 and TRBJ1-1; no definite D call. Trimming left V 0 bases short and J 0 bases short, with 8 bases between. This CDR3 is 15 amino acids long. Germline V lookup: CDR1 SNHLY, CDR2 FYNNEI. CDR3 in amino acids: CASSEAKPLNTEAFF. CDR3 nucleotide sequence: TGTGCCAGCAGTGAAGCGAAACCCTTGAACACTGAAGCTTTCTTT.

The genes are TRBV5-4 and TRBJ2-7, with unresolved D. This CDR3 is built from 15 residues. Germline assignment: CDR1 SGHNT and CDR2 YYREEE (reference sequence). V gave up 6 bases and J gave up 5 bases, with 21 bases separating them. The CDR3 loop reads CASTESPASVHEQYF. CDR3 nucleotide sequence: TGTGCCAGCACCGAATCCCCCGCTTCGGTTCACGAGCAGTACTTC.

This clone occurred a few times. This chain uses TRBV9 with TRBJ1-6; TRBD1 aligns across 9 bases. Germline lookup yields CDR1 SGDLS and CDR2 YYNGEE. The CDR3 consists of 16 residues. With 4 bases clipped from V and 8 bases from J, the junction kept 10 bases outside the gene matches. This CDR3 reads CASSTGDRVDHSPLHF. The CDR3 coding sequence is TGTGCCAGCAGCACTGGGGACAGGGTAGATCATTCACCCCTCCACTTT.

The rearrangement uses TRBV6-5 and TRBJ2-5; D gene unclear. This CDR3 spans 15 amino acids. CDR1 MNHEY and CDR2 SVGAGI come from the germline V gene. V lost 0 bases and J 2 bases, leaving 10 bases between the germline ends. The CDR3 DNA is TGTGCCAGCAGTTACTCGACGATAGGGCAAGAGACCCAGTACTTC. It yields the protein CASSYSTIGQETQYF.

By sample share, this clone is large. The genes are TRBV28 and TRBJ1-6; tentative D call: TRBD1 (6 bases). CDR3 length equals 15 residues. Between the trimmed V and J ends, which lost 3 bases and 6 bases, there was a span of 12 bases. Germline V gene data show CDR1 as MDHEN and CDR2 as SYDVKM. CDR3 DNA: TGTGCCAGCAGTTTGATTCAGGGGAGTAATTCACCCCTCCACTTT. Its protein product is CASSLIQGSNSPLHF.